This note documents a single T cell receptor (beta chain) sequence. The antigen is undetermined. This sample was taken from a study of cytomegalovirus exposure and HLA in healthy donors. Study-level findings and limits: When analyzed later, a missense DCLRE1C variant was found to be linked to TCR beta V- and J-gene trimming.

The PCR had 60 Vbeta and 13 Jbeta primers. The assay was immunoSEQ multiplex PCR, and TCRdb's table has in-frame clones only and misses some. The sample includes more than 50,000 clones. CDR3 length equals 15 residues. The V gene lost 5 bases and the J gene lost 0 bases, with 13 bases spanning the gap. The V gene's germline CDR1 is SGHNT and CDR2 YYREEE (reference sequence). This receptor was obtained from a man aged 45-65 years in good health and CMV-seropositive. The sample was PBMCs. The rearrangement uses TRBV5-4 and TRBJ2-3, with a tentative D call TRBD2 (7 bases). CDR3 in amino acids: CASRGGAGSTDTQYF. CDR3 coding DNA: TGTGCCAGCAGGGGGGGGGCTGGGAGCACAGATACGCAGTATTTT.